This is a list of T cell receptor beta chains from one sample in a study. TCRdb fed the multiplex PCR reads into MiXCR, producing one record per CDR3 protein. The table lists some 500 distinct CDR3 sequences, approximately 0.4% of them singletons. Sequences were obtained from tumor-infiltrating Tregs sorted from the breast tumor. The receptors here all came from a female donor with breast cancer. CDR3s include the opening cysteine and the closing phenylalanine or tryptophan. A D gene is named only where the DNA matches it firmly. The size field is filled for only some rows; it gives once, few, many or a size class.

>TRBV12-3/TRBV12-4|TRBJ1-2|NA|medium-sized
TGTGCCAGCTCTAATCAGGGGCACTATGGCTACACCTTC
CASSNQGHYGYTF
>TRBV12-3/TRBV12-4|TRBJ1-2|NA|medium-sized
TGTGCCAGCAGTCGGACTGTGAACTATGGCTACACCTTC
CASSRTVNYGYTF
>TRBV12-3/TRBV12-4|TRBJ1-2|NA|medium-sized
TGTGCCAGCAGTTACTCTAACTATGGCTACACCTTC
CASSYSNYGYTF
>TRBV12-3/TRBV12-4|TRBJ1-2|NA|medium-sized
TGTGCCAGCAGTTTCGGTGGTTATGGCTACACCTTC
CASSFGGYGYTF
>TRBV12-3/TRBV12-4|TRBJ1-2|NA|large
TGTGCCAGCAGTTCGACGGGACGGTTCTATGGCTACACCTTC
CASSSTGRFYGYTF
>TRBV12-3/TRBV12-4|TRBJ1-2|NA|medium-sized
TGTGCCAGCAGTTTATGGGTGGGCGGCAGCTACACCTTC
CASSLWVGGSYTF
>TRBV12-3/TRBV12-4|TRBJ1-2|NA|large
TGTGCCAGCAGTTCCACAGGGCTTGGCTACACCTTC
CASSSTGLGYTF
>TRBV12-3/TRBV12-4|TRBJ1-2|NA|medium-sized
TGTGCCAGCAGTCTATCACAGGGCTATGGCTACACCTTC
CASSLSQGYGYTF
>TRBV12-3/TRBV12-4|TRBJ1-2|NA|large
TGTGCCAGCAGTGGAGCAAACTATGGCTACACCTTC
CASSGANYGYTF
>TRBV12-3/TRBV12-4|TRBJ1-2|NA|medium-sized
TGTGCCAGCAGTTTAAGGCGCCTCGGTCTTTCGACAGGACTAATCTATGGCTACACCTTC
CASSLRRLGLSTGLIYGYTF
>TRBV12-3/TRBV12-4|TRBJ1-2|NA|medium-sized
TGTGCCAGCAGCTCCAAGGGAGTCTATGGCTACACCTTC
CASSSKGVYGYTF
>TRBV12-3/TRBV12-4|TRBJ1-2|NA|large
TGTGCCAGCAGTTTATGGGACATTCAGGGCTACACCTTC
CASSLWDIQGYTF
>TRBV12-3/TRBV12-4|TRBJ1-2|TRBD1|large
TGTGCCAGCAGTTTAACAGGGGTAACTGGCTACACCTTC
CASSLTGVTGYTF
>TRBV12-3/TRBV12-4|TRBJ1-2|NA|medium-sized
TGTGCCAGCACCCAGGATGACTATGGCTACACCTTC
CASTQDDYGYTF
>TRBV12-3/TRBV12-4|TRBJ1-2|NA|large
TGTGCCAGCAGTCCGGACGGCTATGGCTACACCTTC
CASSPDGYGYTF
>TRBV12-3/TRBV12-4|TRBJ1-2|TRBD1|hyperexpanded
TGTGCCAGCAGCTTCACGGGACAGGGGCAGGGCTACACCTTC
CASSFTGQGQGYTF
>TRBV12-3/TRBV12-4|TRBJ1-2|NA|medium-sized
TGTGCCAGCACCTTCTTGGGGCAGAGAAACTATGGCTACACCTTC
CASTFLGQRNYGYTF
>TRBV12-3/TRBV12-4|TRBJ1-2|TRBD1|large
TGTGCCAGCAGCTCGACAGGGATCTCTTCTTCGTCGTTCTTC
CASSSTGISSSSFF
>TRBV12-3/TRBV12-4|TRBJ1-2|NA|medium-sized
TGTGCCAGCAGTTTAGGCTATGGCTACACCTTC
CASSLGYGYTF
>TRBV12-3/TRBV12-4|TRBJ1-2|TRBD1|medium-sized
TGTGCCAGCAGTTTGGACAGGGTCTATGGCTACACCTTC
CASSLDRVYGYTF
>TRBV12-3/TRBV12-4|TRBJ1-2|TRBD1|large
TGTGCCAGCAGCACTAAGACAGGGCCCCATGGCTACACCTTC
CASSTKTGPHGYTF
>TRBV12-3/TRBV12-4|TRBJ1-2|NA|large
TGTGCCAGCAGTCCTAGCAGGGGAAATGGCTACACCTTC
CASSPSRGNGYTF
>TRBV12-3/TRBV12-4|TRBJ1-2|NA|large
TGTGCCAGCAACAACATGGGGCAGAGCTATGGCTACACCTTC
CASNNMGQSYGYTF
>TRBV12-3/TRBV12-4|TRBJ1-2|NA|medium-sized
TGTGCCAGCAGTTTCTCCCCTCAGGGACTGGCCAGCTATGGCTACACCTTC
CASSFSPQGLASYGYTF
>TRBV12-3/TRBV12-4|TRBJ1-2|NA|medium-sized
TGTGCCAGCAGCCGGGCCAGCTATGGCTACACCTTC
CASSRASYGYTF
>TRBV12-3/TRBV12-4|TRBJ1-2|NA|medium-sized
TGTGCCAGCAGTTCGACGGATACCGGACTCTATGGCTACACCTTC
CASSSTDTGLYGYTF
>TRBV12-3/TRBV12-4|TRBJ1-2|NA|large
TGTGCCAGCAGTGGGACAAGAGGAGGCTATGGCTACACCTTC
CASSGTRGGYGYTF
>TRBV12-3/TRBV12-4|TRBJ1-2|NA|medium-sized
TGTGCCAGCAGTTTCTCAGGGGTCGATGGCTACACCTTC
CASSFSGVDGYTF
>TRBV12-3/TRBV12-4|TRBJ1-2|NA|hyperexpanded
TGTGCCAGCAGTTTGGGCAGGTTCCATGGCTACACCTTC
CASSLGRFHGYTF
>TRBV12-3/TRBV12-4|TRBJ1-2|NA|large
TGTGCCAGCAGTTTATGGGTTGAGGATGGCTACACCTTC
CASSLWVEDGYTF
>TRBV12-3/TRBV12-4|TRBJ1-2|NA|large
TGTGCCAGCAGTTTCGCCGCGACCCATGGCTACACCTTC
CASSFAATHGYTF
>TRBV12-3/TRBV12-4|TRBJ1-2|NA|large
TGTGCCAGCAGTTTAGACAGGGACTATGGCTACACCTTC
CASSLDRDYGYTF
>TRBV12-3/TRBV12-4|TRBJ1-2|NA|large
TGTGCCAGCCGCCCGGGGTTGGACTATGGCTACACCTTC
CASRPGLDYGYTF
>TRBV12-3/TRBV12-4|TRBJ1-2|NA|medium-sized
TGTGCCAGCAGGCCCACAGTTTCCTATGGCTACACCTTC
CASRPTVSYGYTF
>TRBV12-3/TRBV12-4|TRBJ1-2|NA|large
TGTGCCAGCAGTTCCAGCTTTGGGGATAGCTACACCTTC
CASSSSFGDSYTF
>TRBV12-3/TRBV12-4|TRBJ1-2|NA|large
TGTGCCAGCAGTTTAGCGGACGGCCCTAACTATGGCTACACCTTC
CASSLADGPNYGYTF
>TRBV12-3/TRBV12-4|TRBJ1-2|NA|medium-sized
TGTGCCAGCAGTTTCCTCAAACGGGACCTCTCTCTATCACGCGATGGCTACACCTTC
CASSFLKRDLSLSRDGYTF
>TRBV12-3/TRBV12-4|TRBJ1-2|NA|many
TGTGCCAGCAGAGATACAGGGTTTGACTATGGCTACACCTTC
CASRDTGFDYGYTF
>TRBV12-3/TRBV12-4|TRBJ1-2|TRBD1|large
TGTGCCAGCAGGAGACTTCCCGGGACAGGTTATGGCTACACCTTC
CASRRLPGTGYGYTF
>TRBV12-3/TRBV12-4|TRBJ1-2|TRBD1|hyperexpanded
TGTGCCAGCAGTCCCGGACAGGGTATGGGCTACACCTTC
CASSPGQGMGYTF
>TRBV12-3/TRBV12-4|TRBJ1-2|NA|medium-sized
TGTGCCAGCAGTCCCGACAGAAGGGCCTATGGCTACACCTTC
CASSPDRRAYGYTF
>TRBV12-3/TRBV12-4|TRBJ1-2|TRBD1|large
TGTGCCAGCAGGATTCGGCGGGACAGCTATGGCTACACCTTC
CASRIRRDSYGYTF
>TRBV12-3/TRBV12-4|TRBJ1-2|NA|medium-sized
TGTGCCACCACACAGGAGGCCTATGGCTACACCTTC
CATTQEAYGYTF
>TRBV12-3/TRBV12-4|TRBJ1-2|TRBD1|medium-sized
TGTGCCAGCAGCGAACAGGGGACCTATGGCTACACCTTC
CASSEQGTYGYTF
>TRBV12-3/TRBV12-4|TRBJ1-2|NA|large
TGTGCCAGCAGCCGTGGGAGTCTCTTATCCCATGGCTACACCTTC
CASSRGSLLSHGYTF
>TRBV12-3/TRBV12-4|TRBJ1-2|NA|medium-sized
TGTGCCAGCAGTTTTGACAGGTCCTATGGCTACACCTTC
CASSFDRSYGYTF
>TRBV12-3/TRBV12-4|TRBJ1-2|NA|large
TGTGCCAGCAGTCCACAGAACAACGGCGGCTACACCTTC
CASSPQNNGGYTF
>TRBV12-3/TRBV12-4|TRBJ1-2|NA|medium-sized
TGTGCCAGCAGGGCCGGGAAGAACTATGGCTACACCTTC
CASRAGKNYGYTF
>TRBV12-3/TRBV12-4|TRBJ1-2|NA|large
TGTGCCAGCGGCTCTCCAGGGGTTAACTATGGCTACACCTTC
CASGSPGVNYGYTF
>TRBV12-3/TRBV12-4|TRBJ1-2|NA|medium-sized
TGTGCCAGCAGTTTACGCAGCTTTATCTATGGCTACACCTTC
CASSLRSFIYGYTF
>TRBV12-3/TRBV12-4|TRBJ1-2|NA|medium-sized
TGTGCCAGCAGTTTCGGACCACTTGACTATGGCTACACCTTC
CASSFGPLDYGYTF
>TRBV12-3/TRBV12-4|TRBJ1-2|NA|medium-sized
TGTGCCAGCAGTTTAACATCGGGAGGGGTAAATGGCTACACCTTC
CASSLTSGGVNGYTF
>TRBV12-3/TRBV12-4|TRBJ1-2|NA|medium-sized
TGTGCCAGCAGCCTCAACGGCTACACCTTC
CASSLNGYTF
>TRBV12-3/TRBV12-4|TRBJ1-2|NA|medium-sized
TGTGCCAGCAGTTCTTTGGGCACTAACTATGGCTACACCTTC
CASSSLGTNYGYTF
>TRBV12-3/TRBV12-4|TRBJ1-2|NA|medium-sized
TGTGCCAGCCAGGATTCTTTCGAGAGGTATGGCTACACCTTC
CASQDSFERYGYTF
>TRBV12-3/TRBV12-4|TRBJ1-2|TRBD1|NA
TGTGCCAGCAGTCCGGACAGGCGATACTATGGCTACACCTTC
CASSPDRRYYGYTF
>TRBV12-3/TRBV12-4|TRBJ1-2|NA|medium-sized
TGTGCCAGCAGTTTCGCGGGAATTAACTATGGCTACACCTTC
CASSFAGINYGYTF
>TRBV12-3/TRBV12-4|TRBJ1-2|TRBD1|large
TGTGCCAGCAGTCCCGGGACAGGGGAGCGATACACCTTC
CASSPGTGERYTF
>TRBV12-3/TRBV12-4|TRBJ1-2|NA|medium-sized
TGTGCCAGCAGCTACAGGACCGGCTATGGCTACACCTTC
CASSYRTGYGYTF